This T cell receptor beta chain was retrieved from a study of blood T cell repertoires in COVID-19. Study background: Whether acute or convalescent, the COVID-19 samples came from the United States, Italy and Spain. Sample material is recorded as cDNA or gDNA derived from T cells, B-cell-depleted T cells, or PBMCs.

The V end lost 0 bases, the J end lost 1 base, and 7 bases lay between the germline ends. The CDR3 totals 14 residues. From germline, CDR1 is SGHRS and CDR2 YFSETQ. Libraries were prepared by immunoSEQ multiplex PCR; TCRdb keeps only in-frame clonotypes and omits some of them. The data hold tens of thousands of clones, with approximately 89% observed a single time. The sequence came from a man aged 45-60 years with active COVID-19. The chain recombines TRBV5-1 with TRBJ1-1; D is perhaps TRBD1 (5 bases). Input material: peripheral blood. CDR3 coding DNA: TGCGCCAGCAGCTTGGACAGGAGGAACACTGAAGCTTTCTTT. It specifies CASSLDRRNTEAFF.